In its sample, the clone carrying this T cell receptor beta chain was seen once. Antigen specificity is unknown. Sequence at one end of the junction differs from germline and may be a read error. The data originate from a study of brain metastases from non-small cell lung cancer. Study observations and caveats: Brain metastases shared most TCR repertoire with primaries, with sparse T cells. T-cell clones appeared expanded in 64% of brain metastases relative to matched primary tumors.

The method was immunoSEQ multiplex PCR; TCRdb's version includes in-frame clones alone and lacks a portion of them. The sample holds fewer than 9,500 clones, approximately 86% seen once. The material sequenced was primary lung tumor tissue. The TCR sequence derives from a donor aged 40 or older with non-small cell lung cancer.

CDR3 bases: TGCAGCGTTGTTGGTCAAGGTCTATCGGATTCCTACAAGCAGTACTTC. Translation gives CSVVGQGLSDSYKQYF. V gene TRBV29-1 combines with J gene TRBJ2-7, with unresolved D. The germline V gene encodes CDR1 SQVTM and CDR2 ANQGSEA. The CDR3 sequence is 16 residues long.